The 30 T cell receptor beta chains below all came from one sample that was sequenced in a study of blood T cell repertoires in COVID-19. The table came from immunoSEQ multiplex PCR; TCRdb's copy has only in-frame clones and leaves some out. The data show over 350,000 clones, with about 89% seen just once and about 0.78% held by the top ten. Material: PBMCs or T cells enriched from blood (not recorded which). The receptors were gathered from a woman aged 40 to 55 who had been exposed to COVID-19.

The chain has TRBV5-1 and TRBJ1-1; TRBD1 agrees at 12 bases. Germline V gives CDR1 SGHRS, CDR2 YFSETQ. The V segment lost 4 bases and the J segment 5 bases; nucleotides outside the gene matches: 9. The CDR3 totals 16 residues. The CDR3 coding sequence is TGCGCCAGCAGCCCGGGGACAGGGGGCGAGGAGACTGAAGCTTTCTTT. This translates into CASSPGTGGEETEAFF.

The chain employs TRBV7-9 and TRBJ1-1, with TRBD1 matching over 7 bases. Per germline, CDR1 SEHNR and CDR2 FQNEAQ (reference sequence). With V trimmed by 7 bases and J by 0 bases, 8 bases remained unmatched. CDR3 length: 15 residues. The CDR3 DNA sequence: TGTGCCAGCACCCTAGGGGACAGCATGAACACTGAAGCTTTCTTT. Amino acid sequence: CASTLGDSMNTEAFF. Combining the CDR3 with reference TRBV7-9 and TRBJ1-1 gives the whole variable domain DTGVSQNPRHKITKRGQNVTFRCDPISEHNRLYWYRQTLGQGPEFLTYFQNEAQLEKSRLLSDRFSAERPKGSFSTLEIQRTEQGDSAMYLCASTLGDSMNTEAFFGQGTRLTVV.

The V gene is TRBV2, the J gene TRBJ1-4, with 11 bases lining up with TRBD1. The CDR3 consists of 14 residues. Losses at the gene ends were 6 bases for V and 7 bases for J; bases not matched to a gene: 4. CDR1 and CDR2 (germline): SNHLY, FYNNEI. Written as DNA, the CDR3 is TGTGCCAGCAGCGGACAGGGGGCAGGTGAAAAACTGTTTTTT. It specifies CASSGQGAGEKLFF.

V gene TRBV12-5 combines with J gene TRBJ1-1; 7 bases agree with TRBD1. The V gene end was trimmed by 0 bases and the J gene end by 0 bases; junction bases not matched to a gene: 10. Germline V CDR1 and CDR2: LGHNT, FRNRAP. The CDR3 has 18 amino acids. The CDR3 region is CASGLVQKNRGMNTEAFF. As DNA, the CDR3 is TGTGCTAGTGGTTTGGTACAGAAAAACAGGGGCATGAACACTGAAGCTTTCTTT.

The count of this clone is one. The chain couples TRBV30 to TRBJ1-1; the match to TRBD1 covers 11 bases. V shed 3 bases, J shed 4 bases, and the junction held 4 bases outside the gene matches. CDR1 and CDR2 from the germline V gene are GTSNPN and SVGIG (reference sequence). The CDR3 covers 14 residues. The chain's CDR3 is CAWRGQGAGTEAFF. The DNA of the CDR3 is TGTGCCTGGAGAGGACAGGGGGCCGGCACTGAAGCTTTCTTT.

This clone was found once. The rearrangement uses TRBV23-1 and TRBJ1-1; tentative D call: TRBD1 (6 bases). TRBV23-1 is sorted into the ORF group, with uncertain function. V was cut by 2 bases and J by 2 bases, with 12 bases left in between. The CDR3 runs to 15 residues. Here the CDR3 DNA reads TGCGCCAGCAGTCAACTCGACAGGCAAAACACTGAAGCTTTCTTT. It is translated as CASSQLDRQNTEAFF.

V gene TRBV12-3 or TRBV12-4 combines with J gene TRBJ1-1; D uncertain. The CDR3 length is 13 residues. V was shortened by 1 base and J by 5 bases, with 8 bases between the two germline ends. CDR3 in DNA: TGTGCCAGCAGTTTAGGGCCGGGGACTGAAGCTTTCTTT. Protein: CASSLGPGTEAFF.

This chain links TRBV18 with TRBJ2-7; maybe TRBD2 (6 bases). This CDR3 has 15 residues. The germline V gene has CDR1 KGHSH and CDR2 LQKENI. V was clipped by 2 bases and J by 2 bases, with 13 bases between them. The CDR3 loop is CASSPGAREAYEQYF. DNA for the CDR3: TGTGCCAGCTCACCAGGGGCGAGGGAGGCCTACGAGCAGTACTTC.

V and J are TRBV9 and TRBJ1-4, with D unclear. Germline V gives CDR1 SGDLS, CDR2 YYNGEE. The germline V and J ends were trimmed by 0 bases and 7 bases, with 10 bases remaining between them. The CDR3 covers 14 residues. The CDR3 coding sequence is TGTGCCAGCAGCGTAGGCGGGGTCGGTGAAAAACTGTTTTTT. The encoded protein is CASSVGGVGEKLFF.

The chain uses TRBV2 and TRBJ1-6; maybe TRBD1 (5 bases). CDR1 SNHLY and CDR2 FYNNEI come from the germline V gene. The CDR3 runs 14 residues. V lost 8 bases and J lost 6, with 14 bases in between. The CDR3: CASLSWGSNSPLHF. For the CDR3, the DNA is TGTGCCAGCCTGTCGTGGGGCAGTAATTCACCCCTCCACTTT. Drawing the rest from reference TRBV2 and TRBJ1-6, the complete variable domain is EPEVTQTPSHQVTQMGQEVILRCVPISNHLYFYWYRQILGQKVEFLVSFYNNEISEKSEIFDDQFSVERPDGSNFTLKIRSTKLEDSAMYFCASLSWGSNSPLHFGNGTRLTVT.

This sequence joins TRBV30 and TRBJ1-2, with D tentatively TRBD1 (6 bases). There are 15 residues in the CDR3. V lost 0 bases and J lost 8, with 19 bases in between. Germline CDR1 reads GTSNPN; CDR2 reads SVGIG (reference sequence). The CDR3 DNA follows: TGTGCCTGGAGTGTCCTGATCACAGGGAACAACGGCTACACCTTC. Its translation is CAWSVLITGNNGYTF.

This chain links TRBV20-1 with TRBJ2-7; D is undetermined. The CDR3 totals 11 residues. Germline CDR1 DFQATT, CDR2 SNEGSKA (reference sequence). The V end lost 6 bases, the J end lost 5 bases, and 11 bases lay between the germline ends. CDR3 region: CSALRVDEQYF. The CDR3 DNA follows: TGCAGTGCATTACGGGTCGACGAGCAGTACTTC.

The V gene is TRBV7-9, the J gene TRBJ2-3; tentatively, D is TRBD2 (6 bases). Germline CDR1 reads SEHNR; CDR2 reads FQNEAQ (reference sequence). V shed 7 bases and J shed 4 bases, with 12 bases lying between them. The CDR3 runs to 13 residues. The DNA of the CDR3 is TGTGCCAGCAAGGGGACTTTTGCAGATACGCAGTATTTT. It codes for CASKGTFADTQYF.

The chain carries TRBV9 and TRBJ1-2, with TRBD1 matching 10 bases. Per the germline V gene, CDR1 is SGDLS and CDR2 is YYNGEE. V was pared by 5 bases and J by 4 bases, with 11 bases of the junction left unmatched. The CDR3 covers 16 residues. The CDR3 DNA follows: TGTGCCAGCAGGGATCCCGGGACAGGGGACCCCTATGGCTACACCTTC. Translating it yields CASRDPGTGDPYGYTF.

V is TRBV6-2 or TRBV6-3 and J is TRBJ1-5; D is ambiguous. Trimming removed 2 bases at V and 4 bases at J, with 9 bases between. This CDR3 comprises 14 residues. Germline values: CDR1 MNHEY, CDR2 SVGEGT. CDR3 region: CASSYAGVNQPQHF. CDR3 nucleotide sequence: TGTGCCAGCAGTTACGCGGGAGTAAATCAGCCCCAGCATTTT.

The CDR3 reads CASSAGTGQETQYF. The CDR3, as DNA: TGTGCCAGCAGTGCCGGGACAGGGCAAGAGACCCAGTACTTC. The genes are TRBV9 and TRBJ2-5; 9 bases map to TRBD1. The CDR3 runs to 14 residues. Germline CDR1 and CDR2: SGDLS and YYNGEE. Unmatched junction bases numbered 4, after V lost 5 bases and J lost 2 bases. Combining the CDR3 with reference TRBV9 and TRBJ2-5 gives the whole variable domain DSGVTQTPKHLITATGQRVTLRCSPRSGDLSVYWYQQSLDQGLQFLIQYYNGEERAKGNILERFSAQQFPDLHSELNLSSLELGDSALYFCASSAGTGQETQYFGPGTRLLVL.

The rearrangement links TRBV11-3 to TRBJ2-7, with D unresolved. There are 15 residues in the CDR3. The V gene's germline CDR1 is SGHNT and CDR2 YENEEA. Trimming left V 5 bases short and J 2 bases short, with 16 bases between. Written as DNA, the CDR3 is TGTGCCAGCAGCGACTCGAGGAGCCGTGCCTACGAGCAGTACTTC. Its protein product is CASSDSRSRAYEQYF. Full variable domain (remainder filled in from reference TRBV11-3 and TRBJ2-7): EAGVVQSPRYKIIEKKQPVAFWCNPISGHNTLYWYLQNLGQGPELLIRYENEEAVDDSQLPKDRFSAERLKGVDSTLKIQPAELGDSAVYLCASSDSRSRAYEQYFGPGTRLTVT.

The V and J genes are TRBV7-2 and TRBJ1-3, with TRBD1 matching 7 bases. The CDR3 runs to 15 residues. Per the germline V gene, CDR1 is SGHTA and CDR2 is FQGNSA. Germline trimming cut 7 bases from V and 1 base from J; bases unmatched to any gene: 7. The CDR3 nucleotides are TGTGCCAGCACACGGGACAGCTATTCTGGAAACACCATATATTTT. This sequence encodes CASTRDSYSGNTIYF.

The chain carries TRBV6-2 or TRBV6-3 and TRBJ2-1, with a tentative D call TRBD2 (6 bases). V shed 0 bases and J shed 6 bases, with 12 bases lying between them. The CDR3 is made up of 15 amino acids. Germline CDR1 reads MNHEY; CDR2 reads SVGEGT. Here the CDR3 reads CASSYSIFGSNEQFF. CDR3 coding DNA: TGTGCCAGCAGTTACTCGATATTCGGGAGCAATGAGCAGTTCTTC.

The chain uses TRBV29-1 and TRBJ2-1; 10 bases line up with TRBD1. The CDR3 runs 13 residues. The V gene end was trimmed by 8 bases and the J gene end by 7 bases; junction bases not matched to a gene: 8. Germline CDR1 SQVTM, CDR2 ANQGSEA. CDR3 bases: TGCAGCTCCCGGGACAGGGGAGGGAATGAGCAGTTCTTC. Encoded protein: CSSRDRGGNEQFF.

This sequence joins TRBV3-1 (or the pseudogene TRBV3-2) and TRBJ1-6; the match to TRBD1 covers 7 bases. Germline-derived CDR1 and CDR2 are LGHDT and YNNKEL (reference sequence). The length of the CDR3 is 15 residues. With 1 base clipped from V and 5 bases from J, the junction kept 2 bases outside the gene matches. This CDR3 reads CASSQGGQNNSPLHF. The CDR3, as DNA: TGTGCCAGCAGCCAAGGGGGACAGAATAATTCACCCCTCCACTTT.

In DNA form, the CDR3 reads TGTGCCAGCAGCTTAGGGAGGGTGGCTGAAGCTTTCTTT. Translation: CASSLGRVAEAFF. The chain couples TRBV7-2 to TRBJ1-1; no definite D call. The V gene's germline CDR1 is SGHTA and CDR2 FQGNSA. The CDR3 has 13 residues. Trimming took 1 base from V and 6 from J, leaving 9 bases between them.

Points on this clone: The identical CDR3 is also encoded by other nucleotide sequences in the sample. The chain carries TRBV5-1 and TRBJ1-1, with D uncertain. The CDR3 spans 14 residues. Germline-derived CDR1 and CDR2 are SGHRS and YFSETQ. V lost 0 bases and J lost 5, with 11 bases in between. The CDR3 sequence: CASSLVSGNTEAFF. For the CDR3, the DNA is TGCGCCAGCAGCTTGGTGTCGGGTAATACTGAAGCTTTCTTT.

The chain joins TRBV4-2 to TRBJ2-2, with 10 bases lining up with TRBD2. Germline lookup yields CDR1 LGHNA and CDR2 YNFKEQ. The CDR3 totals 20 residues. The trim removed 0 bases at V and 6 bases at J, leaving 16 bases unmatched. CDR3 in DNA: TGTGCCAGCAGCCAAGATGGGGGGCTAGCGGGGGAGCCGAATCCCGGGGAGCTGTTTTTT. It specifies CASSQDGGLAGEPNPGELFF.

The rearrangement links TRBV18 to TRBJ2-7; 7 bases map to TRBD1. Germline V CDR1 and CDR2: KGHSH, LQKENI. V was pared by 6 bases and J by 1 base, with 6 bases of the junction left unmatched. The CDR3 is 14 amino acids. This chain's CDR3 is CASSDRDRSYEQYF. Written as DNA, the CDR3 is TGTGCCAGCTCCGACAGGGACAGATCCTACGAGCAGTACTTC.

The chain recombines TRBV29-1 with TRBJ2-3; 7 bases fit TRBD1. V shed 6 bases, J shed 11 bases, and the junction held 2 bases outside the gene matches. The CDR3 is made up of 9 amino acids. Germline assignment: CDR1 SQVTM and CDR2 ANQGSEA. CDR3 amino acids: CSVGTEQYF. CDR3 DNA sequence: TGCAGCGTGGGGACAGAGCAGTATTTT.

The CDR3 here is CASSLTGALREAFF. The CDR3 DNA is TGTGCCAGCAGCTTGACAGGCGCCCTTCGCGAAGCTTTCTTT. The chain has TRBV11-2 and TRBJ1-1, with D possibly TRBD1 on 6 matching bases. CDR1 and CDR2 (germline): SGHAT, FQNNGV. This CDR3 has 14 residues. Trimming removed 3 bases from V and 8 bases from J, with 16 bases in between. Full variable domain (rest looked up from reference TRBV11-2 and TRBJ1-1): EAGVAQSPRYKIIEKRQSVAFWCNPISGHATLYWYQQILGQGPKLLIQFQNNGVVDDSQLPKDRFSAERLKGVDSTLKIQPAKLEDSAVYLCASSLTGALREAFFGQGTRLTVV.

Concerning this clone: This CDR3 is also generated by other DNA sequences in the sample. The chain joins TRBV2 to TRBJ1-1, with D uncertain. Germline V gene data show CDR1 as SNHLY and CDR2 as FYNNEI. V lost 6 bases, J lost 1 base, and 6 bases lay in between. The CDR3 is 12 residues long. CDR3 residues: CASSAGNTEAFF. CDR3 DNA: TGTGCCAGCAGCGCCGGGAACACTGAAGCTTTCTTT.

The chain couples TRBV15 to TRBJ2-3; TRBD2 matches 8 bases. The CDR3 extends over 15 amino acids. CDR1 LNHNV and CDR2 YYDKDF come from the germline V gene (reference sequence). V lost 1 base and J lost 5; bases outside the gene matches: 5. The CDR3 DNA follows: TGTGCCACCAGCAGAGCGGGGGGGCTAGAAGATACGCAGTATTTT. It yields the protein CATSRAGGLEDTQYF. The entire variable domain, with the rest obtained from reference TRBV15 and TRBJ2-3, is as follows: DAMVIQNPRYQVTQFGKPVTLSCSQTLNHNVMYWYQQKSSQAPKLLFHYYDKDFNNEADTPDNFQSRRPNTSFCFLDIRSPGLGDTAMYLCATSRAGGLEDTQYFGPGTRLTVL.

This chain connects TRBV12-3 or TRBV12-4 to TRBJ2-1, with D possibly being TRBD2 (6 bases). V was pared by 2 bases and J by 14 bases, with 13 bases between. The CDR3 covers 12 residues. The CDR3 DNA sequence: TGTGCCAGCAGTTTACGGACTACCCGGGAGTTCTTC. Protein product: CASSLRTTREFF.